This note documents a single TCR beta chain sequence. This receptor's antigen is unknown. No per-base quality is available; no much larger clone lies one base away. The donors were healthy, HIV-negative adults who had no recently reported acute infections or vaccinations. Every donor was a Caucasian adult living in Nashville, Tennessee, USA. Magnetic negative selection was used to enrich CD4+ T cells, after which naive cells were positively selected on CD45RA and the negative fraction became the memory subset. After blood collection by leukapheresis, PBMCs were isolated using Ficoll-Histopaque density gradient centrifugation and then cryopreserved in the vapor phase of liquid nitrogen. Purity and quantity of every magnetically sorted T cell population were checked by analytical flow cytometry. From each sorted fraction, genomic DNA was isolated and quantified by UV absorbance on a Nanodrop 2000c.

This sample stems from a study of shared clonotypes between healthy human individuals (dated by TCRdb to 2020 to 2021). Looking at the study overall: The cohort included a few men and a couple of women between 18 and 49 years of age. To estimate repertoire size and how much clonotype sharing occurs between individuals, the study deeply sequenced the blood TCR repertoires of roughly 5 healthy adults. Each donor's leukapheresis produced roughly between roughly 0.85 and 10 billion PBMCs. Libraries were prepared and TCR repertoires were sequenced by different laboratories using diverse techniques, in order to increase sequencing depth and limit assay-specific biases. Per donor, three plates each were used for CD4 naive and CD4 memory, two for CD8 naive, and one for CD8 memory.

TCR CDR3 regions were amplified from genomic DNA by multiplex PCR using the deep immunoSEQ assay. Extracted genomic DNA from each cell subset was distributed evenly across all wells of several immunoSEQ 96-well plates, and each plate was treated as a replicate. Each replicate PCR for sorted subsets received about 180 ng genomic DNA, equal to roughly 29,000 T cell genomes. The purified libraries were quantified using a Qubit 3.0 fluorometer, sized with a Bioanalyzer 2100, and then quantified again using the KAPA Library Quantification kit. A separate single-read 150-cycle Illumina NextSeq 550 flow cell was used to sequence each immunoSEQ 96-well plate. In the original analysis: The immunoSEQ output contained only junctional sequences without quality scores, so filtering could not match that applied to full-length reads. Sequences were annotated with PyIR, a Python wrapper for IgBLAST v1.9, using IMGT germline references to assign V/J genes and CDR3. Reads were removed for weak V/J assignments (E-value above 1e-6), missing CDR3, stop codons, out-of-frame junctions, or ambiguous translated residues. V3J clonotypes were defined by identical inferred V gene, J gene, and CDR3 amino acid sequence. Percentage overlap between repertoires was computed as shared unique clonotypes divided by the size of the smaller repertoire. Richness of each repertoire was evaluated using RTK rarefaction, the Chao1 estimator, and Recon v2.1 estimates of unobserved clonotypes. Generation probabilities for all TCRbeta clonotypes obtained by the gDNA method from several donors were computed using OLGA. TCRdb took this table from immuneACCESS and kept in-frame rearrangements with V and J called. Such tables lack part of the clones; where checked against another copy, unresolved V genes explain under half of the gap, and the rest is unexplained. The DNA was the basis for D and trimming; V, J and clone size are from that table. The sample has under 1,900,000 clones on record, approximately 98.5% of them singletons. The ten most abundant clones make up approximately 0.4% of the sample.

What the research found in general, with its limitations: Based on pairwise subsampling, the degree of clonotype sharing among donors was expected to be affected by sequencing depth. When a handful of donors were compared, the shared fraction of clonotypes was 5% to 6.5% for naive CD4, around 3.6% for naive CD8, more than 2% for memory CD4, and less than 0.45% for memory CD8. Because the study included only a small number of donors, the genetic and exposure-history diversity represented was limited. Compared with non-shared clonotypes, the clonotypes found in all four sorted-subset donors had higher generation probabilities. Sampling was restricted to blood, and TCR repertoires in tissue are likely to differ from TCR repertoires in blood. Even with the large sequencing depth, rarefaction of the sorted-subset datasets indicated that sequencing was incomplete. Estimated clonotype richness was generally larger for naive than for memory subsets.

V is cut by 10 bases and J by 0 bases, and the space between the germline ends is 13 bases. Measured from the cysteine to the phenylalanine, the CDR3 is 14 residues long. The entry retains the CDR3 DNA only, 42 bases that are in frame from base 1. The germline V gene yields MGHDK for CDR1 and SYGVNS for CDR2. The receptor chain draws on TRBV25-1 and TRBJ1-3; the D gene assignment is ambiguous. The sample consisted of naive CD4+ T cells sorted from blood. The intended sense of this specimen's cell subset or site label: CD45RA+ positively selected. The TCR originated in a man aged 25-45 years in good health. The sequence in DNA is TGTGCCACAACGGGGAGTTCCTCTGGAAACACCATATATTTT. Translated, this gives CATTGSSSGNTIYF.